The source of this T cell receptor beta chain is a study of neurological immune-mediated disorders. The sample holds many counts of this clonotype. The CDR3 has 13 amino acids. With 7 bases removed from V and 6 bases from J, the gap between germline ends came to 13 bases. Each CDR3 protein gets one entry after TCRdb re-called the 5' RACE reads with MiXCR. The sample shows approximately 100,000 distinct CDR3 sequences, around 3.3% of them seen only once. Sequencing used PBMCs. This sequence joins TRBV12-3 or TRBV12-4 and TRBJ2-1; no reliable D call. The TCR was taken from a woman younger than 30 with multiple sclerosis. CDR3 sequence: CASKERVGNEQFF. CDR3 DNA: TGTGCCAGCAAGGAACGGGTTGGCAATGAGCAGTTCTTC.